The source of this TCR beta chain is a study of blood T cell repertoires in COVID-19. The wider study: Whether acute or convalescent, the COVID-19 samples came from the United States, Italy and Spain. T cells, B-cell-depleted T cells, or PBMCs provided the cDNA or gDNA that served as material.

Original processing methods: By means of reference gene primer amplification, nucleated cell counts were estimated. Assay: immunoSEQ multiplex PCR; the TCRdb copy retains only in-frame clones and omits some. Clone size and V and J calls were adopted from that table, with D and trimming inferred from the DNA. The table records fewer than 95,000 clones, about 74% of them present only once. Seattle patients were enrolled while actively infected and followed longitudinally. The sequenced material came from peripheral blood. The sequence came from a man between 65 and 79 years old with COVID-19, enrolled during active disease.

The chain's CDR3 is CASSPGQGTGPYYF. In DNA form, the CDR3 reads TGCGCCAGCAGTCCAGGACAGGGCACAGGGCCTTATTACTTC. The genes are TRBV5-1 and TRBJ2-4; 8 bases line up with TRBD1. Germline CDR1 reads SGHRS; CDR2 reads YFSETQ. The V and J ends lost 5 bases and 16 bases, in that order; junction bases with no gene match: 17. This CDR3 is built from 14 residues. The full variable domain, in which reference TRBV5-1 and TRBJ2-4 provide the parts outside the CDR3, is KAGVTQTPRYLIKTRGQQVTLSCSPISGHRSVSWYQQTPGQGLQFLFEYFSETQRNKGNFPGRFSGRQFSNSRSEMNVSTLELGDSALYLCASSPGQGTGPYYFGAGTRLSVL.